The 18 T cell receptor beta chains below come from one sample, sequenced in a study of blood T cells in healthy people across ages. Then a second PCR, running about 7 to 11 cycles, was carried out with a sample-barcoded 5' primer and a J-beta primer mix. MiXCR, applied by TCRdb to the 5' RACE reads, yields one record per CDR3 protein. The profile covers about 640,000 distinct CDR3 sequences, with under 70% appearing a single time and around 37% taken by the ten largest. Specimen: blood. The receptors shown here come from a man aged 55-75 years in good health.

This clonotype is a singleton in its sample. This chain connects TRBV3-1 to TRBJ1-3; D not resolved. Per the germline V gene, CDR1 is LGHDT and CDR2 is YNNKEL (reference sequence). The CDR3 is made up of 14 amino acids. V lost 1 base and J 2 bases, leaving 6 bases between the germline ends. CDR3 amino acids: CASSQGWAGNTIYF. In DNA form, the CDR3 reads TGTGCCAGCAGCCAAGGCTGGGCTGGAAACACCATATATTTT.

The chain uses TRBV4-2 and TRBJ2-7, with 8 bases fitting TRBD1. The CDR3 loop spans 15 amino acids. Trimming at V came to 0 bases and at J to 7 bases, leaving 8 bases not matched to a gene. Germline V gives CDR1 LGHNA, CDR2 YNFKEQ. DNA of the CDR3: TGTGCCAGCAGCCAAGATGGGCAGGGGGCTGAGGAGCAGTACTTC. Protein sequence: CASSQDGQGAEEQYF.

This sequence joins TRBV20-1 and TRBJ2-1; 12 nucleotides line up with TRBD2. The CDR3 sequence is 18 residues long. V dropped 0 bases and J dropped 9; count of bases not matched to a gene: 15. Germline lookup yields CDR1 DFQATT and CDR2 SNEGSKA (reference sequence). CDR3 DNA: TGCAGTGCTAGAGATGCGGCGCTAGCGGGGGGGCGGTTCACTGAGCAGTTCTTC. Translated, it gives CSARDAALAGGRFTEQFF.

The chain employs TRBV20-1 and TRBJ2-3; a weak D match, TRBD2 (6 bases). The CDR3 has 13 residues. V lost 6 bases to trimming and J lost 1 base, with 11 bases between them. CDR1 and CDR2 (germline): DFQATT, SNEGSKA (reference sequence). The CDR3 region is CSAVWGGTDTQYF. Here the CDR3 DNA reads TGCAGTGCGGTATGGGGGGGCACAGATACGCAGTATTTT.

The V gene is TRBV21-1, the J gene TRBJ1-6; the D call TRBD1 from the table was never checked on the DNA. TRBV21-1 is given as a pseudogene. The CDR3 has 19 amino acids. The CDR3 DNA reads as TGTGCCAGTGTGCCGGGACAGGGGTCTTCCCCCTCCCATAATTCACCCCTCCACTTT. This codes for CASVPGQGSSPSHNSPLHF.

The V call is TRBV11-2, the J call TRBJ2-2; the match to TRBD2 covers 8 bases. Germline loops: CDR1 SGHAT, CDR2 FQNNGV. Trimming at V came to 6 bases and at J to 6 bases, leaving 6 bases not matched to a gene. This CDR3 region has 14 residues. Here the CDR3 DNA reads TGTGCCAGCAGTCAGGGACTAGTGTCCGGGGAGCTGTTTTTT. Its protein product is CASSQGLVSGELFF. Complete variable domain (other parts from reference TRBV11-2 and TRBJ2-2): EAGVAQSPRYKIIEKRQSVAFWCNPISGHATLYWYQQILGQGPKLLIQFQNNGVVDDSQLPKDRFSAERLKGVDSTLKIQPAKLEDSAVYLCASSQGLVSGELFFGEGSRLTVL.

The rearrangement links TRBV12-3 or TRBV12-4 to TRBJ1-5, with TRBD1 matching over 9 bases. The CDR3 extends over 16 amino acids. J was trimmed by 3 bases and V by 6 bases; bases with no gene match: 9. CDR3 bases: TGTGCCAGCAGCCCCCGGGACAGGGACTCCAATCAGCCCCAGCATTTT. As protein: CASSPRDRDSNQPQHF.

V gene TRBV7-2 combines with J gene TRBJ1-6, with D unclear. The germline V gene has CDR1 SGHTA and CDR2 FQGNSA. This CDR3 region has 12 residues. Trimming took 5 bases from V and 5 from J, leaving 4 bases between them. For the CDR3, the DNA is TGTGCCAGCAGCCCCGATAATTCACCCCTCCACTTT. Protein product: CASSPDNSPLHF.

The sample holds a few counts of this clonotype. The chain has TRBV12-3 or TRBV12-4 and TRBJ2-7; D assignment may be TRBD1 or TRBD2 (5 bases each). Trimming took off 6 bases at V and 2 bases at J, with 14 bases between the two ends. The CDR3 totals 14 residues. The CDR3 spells CASSIGDGTYEQYF. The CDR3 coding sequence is TGTGCCAGCAGCATTGGGGACGGAACCTACGAGCAGTACTTC.

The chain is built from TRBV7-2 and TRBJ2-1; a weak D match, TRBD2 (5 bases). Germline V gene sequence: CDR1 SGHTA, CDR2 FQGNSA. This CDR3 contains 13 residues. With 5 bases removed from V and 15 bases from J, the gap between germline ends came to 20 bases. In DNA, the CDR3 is TGTGCCAGCAGCCCCACCGGGTCGGGGTCACTGTTCTTC. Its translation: CASSPTGSGSLFF.

The CDR3 loop is CASSSGTTQETQYF. CDR3 coding DNA: TGTGCCAGCAGTTCCGGTACCACCCAAGAGACCCAGTACTTC. The chain couples TRBV7-9 to TRBJ2-5; D gene ambiguous. The CDR3 totals 14 residues. CDR1 and CDR2 from the germline V gene are SEHNR and FQNEAQ (reference sequence). V was trimmed by 6 bases and J by 1 base, leaving 12 bases between them.

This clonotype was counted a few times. CDR3 residues: CSAQNAQRGYNEQFF. CDR3 bases: TGCAGTGCCCAAAACGCGCAGCGGGGATACAATGAGCAGTTCTTC. The chain has TRBV20-1 and TRBJ2-1; 7 nucleotides match TRBD2. Germline V CDR1 and CDR2: DFQATT, SNEGSKA (reference sequence). The CDR3 spans 15 residues. V was pared by 6 bases and J by 4 bases, with 12 bases of the junction left unmatched.

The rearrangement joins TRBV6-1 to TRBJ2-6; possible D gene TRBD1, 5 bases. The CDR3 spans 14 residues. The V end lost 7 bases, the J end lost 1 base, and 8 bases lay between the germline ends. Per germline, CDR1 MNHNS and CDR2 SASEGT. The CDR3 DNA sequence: TGTGCCAGCATTAGGACATCTGGGGCCAACGTCCTGACTTTC. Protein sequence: CASIRTSGANVLTF.

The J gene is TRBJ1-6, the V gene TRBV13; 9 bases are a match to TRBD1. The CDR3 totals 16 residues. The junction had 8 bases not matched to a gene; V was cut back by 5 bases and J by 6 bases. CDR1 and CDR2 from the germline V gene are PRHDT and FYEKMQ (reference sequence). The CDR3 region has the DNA TGTGCCAGCAGCCCCCGGGGACAGGGTAGTAATTCACCCCTCCACTTT. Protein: CASSPRGQGSNSPLHF.

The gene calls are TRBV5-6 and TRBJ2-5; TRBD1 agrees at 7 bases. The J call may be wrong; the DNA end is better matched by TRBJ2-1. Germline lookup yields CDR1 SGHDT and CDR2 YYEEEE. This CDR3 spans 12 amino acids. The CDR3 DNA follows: TGTGCCAGCAGCATCCGGACAGGAAAGCAGTTCTTC. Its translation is CASSIRTGKQFF.

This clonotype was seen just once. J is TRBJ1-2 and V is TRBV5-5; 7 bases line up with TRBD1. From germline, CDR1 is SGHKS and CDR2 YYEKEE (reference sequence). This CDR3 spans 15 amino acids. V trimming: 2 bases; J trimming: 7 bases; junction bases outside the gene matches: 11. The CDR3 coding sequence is TGTGCCAGCAGCTTCCGGCGGGACAGTGAATTTGGCTACACCTTC. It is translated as CASSFRRDSEFGYTF.

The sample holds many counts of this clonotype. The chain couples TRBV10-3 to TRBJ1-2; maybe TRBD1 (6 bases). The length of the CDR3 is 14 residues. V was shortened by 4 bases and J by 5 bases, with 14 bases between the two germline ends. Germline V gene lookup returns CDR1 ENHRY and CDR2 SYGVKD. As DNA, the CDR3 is TGTGCCATCAGTGCCCCGGCACAGGGATATGGCTACACCTTC. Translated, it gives CAISAPAQGYGYTF.

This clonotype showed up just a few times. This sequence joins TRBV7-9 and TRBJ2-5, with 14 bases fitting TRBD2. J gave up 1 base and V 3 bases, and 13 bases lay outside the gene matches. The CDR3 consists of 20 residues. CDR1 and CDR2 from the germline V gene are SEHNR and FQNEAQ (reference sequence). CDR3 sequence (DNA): TGTGCCAGCAGCTTGGCAGGACTAGCGGGGGGCACAACGCTCCAAGAGACCCAGTACTTC. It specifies CASSLAGLAGGTTLQETQYF.